Each of the 32 T cell receptor beta chains below was sequenced from the same sample in a study of blood T cell repertoires in COVID-19. Only in-frame clones appear in the TCRdb table, and some are missing; sequencing was by immunoSEQ multiplex PCR. The repertoire holds approximately 350,000 clones, more than 70% seen once, with roughly 6.6% in the top ten. The specimen sequenced was peripheral blood. The receptors originated from a woman in her 70s with COVID-19, enrolled during active disease.

V usage is TRBV21-1 and J usage is TRBJ2-2; the DNA was not used to check the table's D call, TRBD1. TRBV21-1 is labeled a pseudogene. CDR3 length: 16 amino acids. Written as DNA, the CDR3 is TGTGCCAGCAGCCTACAGGGCTCCGCGGACACCGGGGAGCTGTTTTTT. As protein: CASSLQGSADTGELFF.

V usage is TRBV13 and J usage is TRBJ2-3, with TRBD2 matching 9 bases. With 4 bases clipped from V and 6 bases from J, the junction kept 11 bases outside the gene matches. Germline V CDR1 and CDR2: PRHDT, FYEKMQ (reference sequence). The CDR3 has 16 amino acids. In DNA, the CDR3 is TGTGCCAGCAGCTCCCAAGGCGGGGGGGCATGGGATACGCAGTATTTT. This codes for CASSSQGGGAWDTQYF.

The V and J genes are TRBV6-6 and TRBJ1-2, with a weak D call TRBD1 (6 bases). Looked up from germline, CDR1 is MNHNY and CDR2 is SVGAGI (reference sequence). V gave up 6 bases and J gave up 0 bases, with 11 bases separating them. The CDR3 covers 14 residues. The CDR3 loop is CASSLGGSNYGYTF. The CDR3 nucleotides read TGTGCCAGCAGCTTAGGGGGTTCTAACTATGGCTACACCTTC.

The rearrangement uses TRBV24-1 and TRBJ2-1, with D perhaps TRBD1 (6 bases). V was pared by 7 bases and J by 9 bases, with 12 bases between. The CDR3 length is 12 residues. The germline gives CDR1 KGHDR, CDR2 SFDVKD. The CDR3 sequence: CATRNRDSEQFF. CDR3 nucleotide sequence: TGTGCCACCAGAAACAGGGATAGTGAGCAGTTCTTC.

This clone has more than one count but fewer than ten. The CDR3 coding sequence is TGTGCCAGCAGCTTAATAAGTTGGGAGCGGAACACTGAAGCTTTCTTT. It is translated as CASSLISWERNTEAFF. This rearrangement joins TRBV7-9 to TRBJ1-1, with D uncertain. Germline lookup yields CDR1 SEHNR and CDR2 FQNEAQ (reference sequence). V lost 2 bases, J lost 1 base, and 14 bases lay in between. CDR3 size: 16 residues.

The chain joins TRBV9 to TRBJ2-7, with D perhaps matching TRBD1 (5 bases). V was trimmed by 0 bases and J by 5 bases, leaving 9 bases between them. In germline, CDR1 is SGDLS, CDR2 YYNGEE. This CDR3 has 13 residues. The CDR3 nucleotides are TGTGCCAGCAGCGTAGAACAGGCCGACGAGCAGTACTTC. It is translated as CASSVEQADEQYF.

This chain connects TRBV7-9 to TRBJ2-7; no clear D gene. Germline loops: CDR1 SEHNR, CDR2 FQNEAQ (reference sequence). The CDR3 loop spans 15 amino acids. Trimming took off 4 bases at V and 8 bases at J, with 21 bases between the two ends. CDR3 in DNA: TGTGCCAGCAGCTCACTTAATACAGAGCCCAAAAAGCAGTACTTC. This encodes CASSSLNTEPKKQYF.

This clone occurred once. The chain couples TRBV9 to TRBJ2-1; 13 bases are a match to TRBD2. The CDR3 length is 17 residues. The germline gives CDR1 SGDLS, CDR2 YYNGEE. The V gene end was trimmed by 4 bases and the J gene end by 3 bases; junction bases not matched to a gene: 7. DNA of the CDR3: TGTGCCAGCAGCCTGAGAGGACTAGCGGGGGACTACAATGAGCAGTTCTTC. Its protein product is CASSLRGLAGDYNEQFF.

The chain carries TRBV18 and TRBJ2-5; TRBD1 aligns across 7 bases. Germline values: CDR1 KGHSH, CDR2 LQKENI. Germline trimming cut 3 bases from V and 0 bases from J; bases unmatched to any gene: 4. The CDR3 is 15 amino acids. CDR3 residues: CASSPGTANQETQYF. The CDR3 bases are TGTGCCAGCTCACCCGGGACAGCTAACCAAGAGACCCAGTACTTC.

The V call is TRBV27, the J call TRBJ1-1, with TRBD1 matching 8 bases. This CDR3 has 18 residues. The germline V gene has CDR1 MNHEY and CDR2 SMNVEV (reference sequence). V lost 4 bases to trimming and J lost 4 bases; unmatched junction nucleotides: 17. CDR3 sequence: CASSSPGTGLFLSTEAFF. The DNA of the CDR3 is TGTGCCAGCAGTTCTCCCGGGACAGGCTTGTTCTTGAGCACTGAAGCTTTCTTT.

The chain combines TRBV27 with TRBJ2-2; D is unresolved. The CDR3 is 12 amino acids. Trimming left V 3 bases short and J 6 bases short, with 5 bases between. Per germline, CDR1 MNHEY and CDR2 SMNVEV (reference sequence). The CDR3 bases are TGTGCCAGCAGTTTCTCCTCCGGGGAGCTGTTTTTT. The encoded protein is CASSFSSGELFF.

Concerning this clone itself: Other DNA variants within this sample encode the same CDR3. The chain has TRBV19 and TRBJ1-5, with no clear D. The CDR3 runs 14 residues. Between the trimmed V and J ends, which lost 1 base and 2 bases, there was a span of 6 bases. Germline V gives CDR1 LNHDA, CDR2 SQIVND (reference sequence). The CDR3: CASSIVPGNQPQHF. CDR3 nucleotides: TGTGCCAGTAGTATAGTGCCAGGCAATCAGCCCCAGCATTTT.

The chain uses TRBV7-9 and TRBJ1-6, with D unclear. The V end was cut by 3 bases, the J end by 6 bases, with 12 bases between. The CDR3 extends over 15 amino acids. Germline values: CDR1 SEHNR, CDR2 FQNEAQ (reference sequence). The CDR3 sequence is CASSFSRDVNSPLHF. The CDR3 nucleotides are TGTGCCAGCAGCTTCTCCCGGGATGTTAATTCACCCCTCCACTTT.

V usage is TRBV19 and J usage is TRBJ1-2; 7 bases line up with TRBD1. Germline V gene lookup returns CDR1 LNHDA and CDR2 SQIVND (reference sequence). The junction had 10 bases not matched to a gene; V was cut back by 6 bases and J by 3 bases. The CDR3 consists of 15 residues. CDR3 sequence: CASRRDRNFDYGYTF. The CDR3 DNA is TGTGCCAGTAGAAGGGACAGAAATTTCGACTATGGCTACACCTTC.

This clone has only one observation. The V call is TRBV2, the J call TRBJ2-5; 9 bases fit TRBD1. This CDR3 is built from 13 residues. In germline, CDR1 is SNHLY, CDR2 FYNNEI. The trim removed 5 bases at V and 5 bases at J, leaving 3 bases unmatched. The CDR3 DNA follows: TGTGCCAGCAGTTGGGACAGGGTGGAGACCCAGTACTTC. It translates to CASSWDRVETQYF.

Only a few counts were recorded for this clone. V usage is TRBV11-2 and J usage is TRBJ1-5; D gene uncertain. Trimming pared 1 base from V and 5 bases from J, leaving 12 bases between. The germline V gene encodes CDR1 SGHAT and CDR2 FQNNGV. This CDR3 comprises 15 residues. Here the CDR3 reads CASSLGSLGDQPQHF. For the CDR3, the DNA is TGTGCCAGCAGCTTAGGCTCCCTGGGCGATCAGCCCCAGCATTTT.

This chain connects TRBV11-2 to TRBJ1-2; D gene uncertain. Germline CDR1 reads SGHAT; CDR2 reads FQNNGV. There are 15 residues in the CDR3. Trimming took off 0 bases at V and 0 bases at J, with 8 bases between the two ends. The CDR3 is CASSLEGGANYGYTF. CDR3 DNA sequence: TGTGCCAGCAGCTTAGAAGGTGGAGCTAACTATGGCTACACCTTC.

The chain recombines TRBV4-1 with TRBJ1-4; D is ambiguous. V shed 1 base and J shed 0 bases, with 6 bases lying between them. Germline values: CDR1 MGHRA, CDR2 YSYEKL. The CDR3 consists of 15 residues. The CDR3 nucleotides read TGCGCCAGCAGCCAAGGCGCCTCAACTAATGAAAAACTGTTTTTT. This translates into CASSQGASTNEKLFF.

This chain links TRBV6-2 or TRBV6-3 with TRBJ1-5, with D perhaps TRBD1 (5 bases). The V end was cut by 0 bases, the J end by 6 bases, with 6 bases between. The CDR3 consists of 13 residues. Germline-derived CDR1 and CDR2 are MNHEY and SVGEGT. In DNA form, the CDR3 reads TGTGCCAGCAGTTACTCCAGGGTTCAGCCCCAGCATTTT. It translates to CASSYSRVQPQHF.

This sequence joins TRBV19 and TRBJ1-6; 7 bases fit TRBD1. V was pared by 1 base and J by 8 bases, with 11 bases of the junction left unmatched. This CDR3 has 17 residues. CDR1 LNHDA and CDR2 SQIVND come from the germline V gene (reference sequence). The CDR3 loop reads CASSIGGSGQPYSPLHF. The CDR3 nucleotides read TGTGCCAGTAGTATAGGAGGGTCGGGACAGCCTTATTCACCCCTCCACTTT.

The V call is TRBV7-2, the J call TRBJ2-5, with D unclear. Germline V gene sequence: CDR1 SGHTA, CDR2 FQGNSA. CDR3 size: 11 residues. Trimming took off 3 bases at V and 7 bases at J, with 6 bases between the two ends. The CDR3 DNA sequence: TGTGCCAGCAGCTTCGGTGGGACCCAGTACTTC. Its translation is CASSFGGTQYF.

This clone was observed a single time. This CDR3 is also generated by other DNA sequences in the sample. The chain recombines TRBV19 with TRBJ2-5; 8 nucleotides agree with TRBD2. Per germline, CDR1 LNHDA and CDR2 SQIVND (reference sequence). This CDR3 is built from 15 residues. The V and J ends lost 3 bases and 1 base, in that order; junction bases with no gene match: 4. The chain's CDR3 is CASSIGGGSQETQYF. The DNA for the CDR3 is TGTGCCAGTAGTATCGGCGGGGGGTCCCAAGAGACCCAGTACTTC.

The chain is built from TRBV6-5 and TRBJ2-1; possible D gene TRBD1, 6 bases. Trimming took 7 bases from V and 5 from J, leaving 6 bases between them. This CDR3 region has 11 residues. The V gene's germline CDR1 is MNHEY and CDR2 SVGAGI. DNA of the CDR3: TGTGCCAGCAAGGGGGACAATGAGCAGTTCTTC. Its protein product is CASKGDNEQFF.

The chain has TRBV7-2 and TRBJ2-5; 8 bases are a match to TRBD2. Trimming took 5 bases from V and 4 from J; bases not matched to a gene: 6. Looked up from germline, CDR1 is SGHTA and CDR2 is FQGNSA. The CDR3 has 14 amino acids. CDR3 DNA sequence: TGTGCCAGCAGCCCCCCGGGGGGGCGAGAGACCCAGTACTTC. Protein sequence: CASSPPGGRETQYF.

This clone came up once. The rearrangement joins TRBV19 to TRBJ2-5; 7 nucleotides align to TRBD2. The trim removed 5 bases at V and 2 bases at J, leaving 5 bases unmatched. The germline gives CDR1 LNHDA, CDR2 SQIVND (reference sequence). The CDR3 sequence is 14 residues long. Here the CDR3 reads CASSRWGGQETQYF. The CDR3 coding sequence is TGTGCCAGTAGTCGGTGGGGGGGTCAAGAGACCCAGTACTTC.

The rearrangement uses TRBV6-2 or TRBV6-3 and TRBJ2-7; D unresolved. Germline V lookup: CDR1 MNHEY, CDR2 SVGEGT. CDR3 size: 12 residues. The V and J ends lost 6 bases and 3 bases respectively, with 9 bases between them. The CDR3, as DNA: TGTGCCAGCAGCCTCCTCGGCTACGAGCAGTACTTC. Translated, it gives CASSLLGYEQYF.

The rearrangement links TRBV30 to TRBJ2-1; 7 bases line up with TRBD2. Germline CDR1 is GTSNPN and CDR2 is SVGIG (reference sequence). The CDR3 runs 11 residues. Unmatched junction bases numbered 6, after V lost 5 bases and J lost 11 bases. The CDR3 DNA reads TGTGCCTGGGCCACTAGCGAGAAGCAGTTCTTC. It codes for CAWATSEKQFF.

The chain has TRBV7-9 and TRBJ1-2, with 8 bases aligning to TRBD1. The V segment lost 2 bases and the J segment 4 bases; nucleotides outside the gene matches: 9. CDR3 length: 16 residues. The germline CDR1 and CDR2 sequences are SEHNR and FQNEAQ (reference sequence). CDR3: CASSLSVSTGVYGYTF. The CDR3 region has the DNA TGTGCCAGCAGCTTAAGTGTCTCGACAGGGGTCTATGGCTACACCTTC.

The chain carries TRBV6-6 and TRBJ2-3; tentatively, D is TRBD2 (6 bases). CDR1 is MNHNY and CDR2 is SVGAGI in the germline V gene (reference sequence). The V end was cut by 2 bases, the J end by 0 bases, with 9 bases between. CDR3 length: 15 amino acids. The DNA of the CDR3 is TGTGCCAGCAGTTACGCCGGGACTAGCACAGATACGCAGTATTTT. Translating it yields CASSYAGTSTDTQYF.

The chain has TRBV4-1 and TRBJ2-3, with D perhaps matching TRBD2 (6 bases). Germline lookup yields CDR1 MGHRA and CDR2 YSYEKL. Trimming stripped 1 base from V and 0 bases from J, with 8 bases between. This CDR3 is 15 amino acids long. CDR3 residues: CASSQGGGSTDTQYF. The CDR3 bases are TGCGCCAGCAGCCAAGGTGGGGGGAGCACAGATACGCAGTATTTT.

This chain connects TRBV6-2 or TRBV6-3 to TRBJ1-1; the D gene is possibly TRBD1 (6 bases). The CDR3 loop spans 16 amino acids. Trimming took 3 bases from V and 1 from J, leaving 15 bases between them. From germline, CDR1 is MNHEY and CDR2 SVGEGT. DNA for the CDR3: TGTGCCAGCAGTTATAAGTCCCAGGGGAAGAACACTGAAGCTTTCTTT. It specifies CASSYKSQGKNTEAFF.

To note about this clone: Other DNA sequences in this sample translate to the same CDR3. This chain links TRBV9 with TRBJ2-1; 9 nucleotides align to TRBD2. This CDR3 has 15 amino acids. V shed 2 bases and J 2 bases; nucleotides not matched to a gene: 2. Per the germline V gene, CDR1 is SGDLS and CDR2 is YYNGEE. CDR3 DNA sequence: TGTGCCAGCAGCGTTGCGGGGGGGACCTACAATGAGCAGTTCTTC. Translated, it gives CASSVAGGTYNEQFF.